This TCR beta chain is drawn from a study of T-cell memory formation after mild COVID-19. Points from the study as a whole: Clonal second-wave expansions that peaked on day 37 had unconfirmed SARS-CoV-2 specificity.

The CDR3 runs to 15 residues. With 0 bases removed from V and 6 bases from J, the gap between germline ends came to 14 bases. Looked up from germline, CDR1 is SGHRS and CDR2 is YFSETQ. TCRdb re-called the 5' RACE reads through MiXCR, storing one row per CDR3 protein. The sample holds around 250,000 distinct CDR3 sequences, 15% to 20% seen once. Regarding this clonotype: What it binds is not known.

This TCR came from a man aged 18 to 35 who had mild COVID-19 (a few samples of this study predate the infection). Cell type and time point are not known. The chain recombines TRBV5-1 with TRBJ2-3; D perhaps matches TRBD2 (6 bases). Sequencing was performed on PBMCs or a T cell subset sorted from them (not recorded which). This CDR3 reads CASSLASRRGDTQYF. The CDR3 DNA sequence: TGCGCCAGCAGCTTGGCCAGTCGCCGGGGGGATACGCAGTATTTT.